The 11 T cell receptor beta chains given below trace back to one sample, sequenced in a study of T cell repertoires in urothelial bladder cancer. Only in-frame clones appear in the TCRdb table, and some are missing; sequencing was by immunoSEQ multiplex PCR. This sample carries about 13,000 clones, 55% to 80% of them seen once, and the ten largest clones take 8.5% to 9%. Sequences were obtained from tumor-infiltrating cells from bladder cancer. The receptors stem from a human donor with urothelial carcinoma.

The chain couples TRBV6-5 to TRBJ2-1; the D is unclear. Deletions cut 2 bases from V and 4 bases from J, with 12 bases between. Germline V gene sequence: CDR1 MNHEY, CDR2 SVGAGI. The CDR3 extends over 15 amino acids. In nucleotides, the CDR3 is TGTGCCAGCAGTTACAACCCCCCATATTACAATGAGCAGTTCTTC. The encoded protein is CASSYNPPYYNEQFF.

The chain joins TRBV14 to TRBJ2-2; D ambiguous. The CDR3 is 13 amino acids. Trimming removed 4 bases from V and 6 bases from J, with 9 bases in between. Germline CDR1 and CDR2: SGHDN and FVKESK. DNA for the CDR3: TGTGCCAGCAGCCTTTCTTTGGCCGGGGAGCTGTTTTTT. Translation: CASSLSLAGELFF.

The chain employs TRBV2 and TRBJ2-3; D might be TRBD2 (5 bases). Deletions cut 7 bases from V and 3 bases from J, with 11 bases between. This CDR3 is 13 amino acids long. CDR1 is SNHLY and CDR2 is FYNNEI in the germline V gene. The CDR3 DNA is TGTGCCAGCACCCGCCGAGGGACAGATACGCAGTATTTT. Its translation is CASTRRGTDTQYF.

V and J are TRBV9 and TRBJ2-1, with D possibly being TRBD2 (5 bases). V lost 0 bases and J lost 0, with 7 bases in between. Germline loops: CDR1 SGDLS, CDR2 YYNGEE. CDR3 length equals 15 residues. Here the CDR3 reads CASSVGSGSYNEQFF. Here the CDR3 DNA reads TGTGCCAGCAGCGTAGGAAGCGGCTCCTACAATGAGCAGTTCTTC.

The gene calls are TRBV7-9 and TRBJ2-3, with 7 bases lining up with TRBD1. J lost 3 bases, V lost 5 bases, and 11 bases had no gene match. Germline CDR1 is SEHNR and CDR2 is FQNEAQ (reference sequence). The CDR3 loop spans 16 amino acids. The CDR3 region is CASSQTPGQRTDTQYF. The CDR3 coding sequence is TGTGCCAGCAGCCAAACTCCGGGACAGAGGACAGATACGCAGTATTTT.

Only a few counts were recorded for this clone. The chain recombines TRBV4-1 with TRBJ2-2; maybe TRBD2 (5 bases). V was cut by 2 bases and J by 5 bases, with 9 bases left in between. The CDR3 contains 14 residues. Germline loops: CDR1 MGHRA, CDR2 YSYEKL. CDR3 protein: CASSQILATGELFF. In DNA form, the CDR3 reads TGCGCCAGCAGCCAAATTCTAGCAACCGGGGAGCTGTTTTTT.

The V and J genes are TRBV5-6 and TRBJ2-7, with 9 bases matching TRBD1. The CDR3 loop spans 16 amino acids. The V gene end was trimmed by 4 bases and the J gene end by 5 bases; junction bases not matched to a gene: 13. CDR1 is SGHDT and CDR2 is YYEEEE in the germline V gene. Written as DNA, the CDR3 is TGTGCCAGCAGCGGCGGCAGGGACAGGGAAGGCGACGAGCAGTACTTC. The encoded protein is CASSGGRDREGDEQYF.

This chain joins TRBV4-1 and TRBJ2-5; the D gene is possibly TRBD1 (6 bases). The germline CDR1 and CDR2 sequences are MGHRA and YSYEKL. The V gene lost 1 base and the J gene lost 0 bases, with 15 bases spanning the gap. The CDR3 sequence is 17 residues long. CDR3 sequence: CASSQVPPGANQETQYF. CDR3 coding DNA: TGCGCCAGCAGCCAAGTGCCCCCAGGGGCTAACCAAGAGACCCAGTACTTC.

J is TRBJ2-1 and V is TRBV7-2; tentatively, D is TRBD1 (6 bases). Trimming took off 1 base at V and 4 bases at J, with 14 bases between the two ends. In germline, CDR1 is SGHTA, CDR2 FQGNSA. CDR3 size: 16 residues. The CDR3 region is CASSLGAGGRYNEQFF. DNA of the CDR3: TGTGCCAGCAGCTTAGGGGCTGGGGGCCGGTACAATGAGCAGTTCTTC.

V and J are TRBV15 and TRBJ1-3; 8 bases are a match to TRBD1. Germline assignment: CDR1 LNHNV and CDR2 YYDKDF (reference sequence). The CDR3 spans 18 residues. J was trimmed by 4 bases and V by 0 bases; bases with no gene match: 11. CDR3 sequence reads: CATSRDSFMTGVGNTIYF. CDR3 nucleotide sequence: TGTGCCACCAGCAGAGATTCCTTTATGACAGGGGTCGGAAACACCATATATTTT.

The chain couples TRBV7-8 to TRBJ1-2; 7 nucleotides line up with TRBD1. The CDR3 sequence is 15 residues long. Germline CDR1 is SGHVS and CDR2 is FQNEAQ. V lost 6 bases, J lost 4 bases, and 11 bases stayed unmatched. In DNA, the CDR3 is TGTGCCAGCAGTCCGACGGTAGCAGGGGGCTATGGCTACACCTTC. It is translated as CASSPTVAGGYGYTF.